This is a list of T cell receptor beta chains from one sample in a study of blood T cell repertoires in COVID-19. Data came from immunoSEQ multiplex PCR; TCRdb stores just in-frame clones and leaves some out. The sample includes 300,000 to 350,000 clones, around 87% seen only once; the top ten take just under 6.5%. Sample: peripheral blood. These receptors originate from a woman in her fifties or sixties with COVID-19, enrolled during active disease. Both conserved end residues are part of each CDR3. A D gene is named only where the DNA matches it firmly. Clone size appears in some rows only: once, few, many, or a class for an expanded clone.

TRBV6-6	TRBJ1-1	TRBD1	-	CASSDSGTGAGAFF	TGTGCCAGCAGCGATTCCGGGACAGGGGCCGGGGCTTTCTTT
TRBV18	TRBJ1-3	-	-	CASSPPLTNSGNTIYF	TGTGCCAGCTCACCACCGTTGACTAACTCTGGAAACACCATATATTTT
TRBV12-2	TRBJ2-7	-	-	CASRPGVLVRGTYEQYF	TGTGCAAGTCGCCCTGGGGTACTGGTGCGGGGCACCTACGAGCAGTACTTC
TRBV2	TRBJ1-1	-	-	CASIRGGNTEAFF	TGTGCCAGCATACGGGGGGGGAACACTGAAGCTTTCTTT
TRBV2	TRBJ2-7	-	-	CASSRTEIYEQYF	TGTGCCAGCAGTAGGACTGAAATCTACGAGCAGTACTTC
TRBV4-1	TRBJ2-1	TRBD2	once	CASSLPGGNEQFF	TGCGCCAGCAGCCTTCCGGGGGGGAATGAGCAGTTCTTC
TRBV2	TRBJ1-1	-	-	CASSDGTYRAEAFF	TGTGCCAGCAGTGATGGGACTTATCGGGCTGAAGCTTTCTTT
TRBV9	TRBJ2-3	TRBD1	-	CASSAILGGRDTQYF	TGTGCCAGCAGCGCGATTTTAGGGGGCCGAGATACGCAGTATTTT
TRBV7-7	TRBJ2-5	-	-	CASSRFPGRVGETQYF	TGTGCTAGCAGCCGCTTCCCGGGCAGGGTGGGAGAGACCCAGTACTTC
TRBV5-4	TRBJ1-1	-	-	CASSILGVTEAFF	TGTGCCAGCAGCATTCTCGGGGTCACTGAAGCTTTCTTT
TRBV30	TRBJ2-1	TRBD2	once	CAWTVLAGVSQFF	TGTGCCTGGACCGTACTAGCGGGAGTGTCACAGTTCTTC
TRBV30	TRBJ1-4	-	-	CAWSEGRLNEKLFF	TGTGCCTGGAGTGAGGGGCGTCTTAATGAAAAACTGTTTTTT
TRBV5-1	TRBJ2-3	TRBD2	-	CASSPTSGAGSDTQYF	TGCGCCAGCAGCCCCACTAGCGGGGCCGGGTCGGATACGCAGTATTTT
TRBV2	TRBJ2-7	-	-	CASSVLAESYEQYF	TGTGCCAGCAGTGTTCTAGCAGAGAGCTACGAGCAGTACTTC
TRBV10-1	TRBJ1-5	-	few	CASSESLGQPQHF	TGCGCCAGCAGTGAGTCGCTGGGCCAGCCCCAGCATTTT
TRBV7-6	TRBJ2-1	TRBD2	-	CASSLLGVGLAGEAGEQFF	TGTGCCAGCAGCTTACTGGGGGTAGGACTAGCGGGAGAGGCGGGTGAGCAGTTCTTC
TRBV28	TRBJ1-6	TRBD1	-	CASSLFPGQGASPLHF	TGTGCCAGCAGTCTTTTTCCGGGACAGGGTGCTTCACCCCTCCACTTT
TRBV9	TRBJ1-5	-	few	CASSGQGSNQPQHF	TGTGCCAGCAGCGGGCAGGGATCGAATCAGCCCCAGCATTTT
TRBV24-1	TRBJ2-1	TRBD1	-	CATQPRGLGYNEQFF	TGTGCCACCCAACCCAGGGGGTTAGGCTACAATGAGCAGTTCTTC
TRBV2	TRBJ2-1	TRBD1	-	CASSAKTGTGSHNEQFF	TGTGCCAGCAGTGCAAAAACCGGGACAGGGTCACACAATGAGCAGTTCTTC
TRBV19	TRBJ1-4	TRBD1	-	CATRVGGLNEKLFF	TGTGCCACCCGAGTAGGGGGCCTTAATGAAAAACTGTTTTTT
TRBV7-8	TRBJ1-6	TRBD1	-	CASSPPGQGLNSPLHF	TGTGCCAGCAGCCCACCAGGACAGGGGTTGAATTCACCCCTCCACTTT
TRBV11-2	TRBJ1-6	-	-	CASSSFVSSYNSPLHF	TGTGCCAGCAGCTCCTTCGTGAGCTCCTATAATTCACCCCTCCACTTT
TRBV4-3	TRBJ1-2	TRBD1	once	CASSQTGQGAWYGYTF	TGCGCCAGCAGCCAGACGGGACAGGGGGCTTGGTATGGCTACACCTTC
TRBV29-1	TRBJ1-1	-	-	CSAPSGMDTEAFF	TGCAGCGCTCCCAGCGGGATGGACACTGAAGCTTTCTTT
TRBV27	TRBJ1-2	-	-	CASTPTGGGRTNYGYTF	TGTGCCAGCACCCCAACCGGGGGAGGGCGTACTAACTATGGCTACACCTTC
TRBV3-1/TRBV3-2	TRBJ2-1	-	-	CASSQAQGSYNEQFF	TGTGCCAGCAGCCAAGCGCAGGGCTCCTACAATGAGCAGTTCTTC
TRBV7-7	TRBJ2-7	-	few	CASSSVDTGEQYF	TGTGCCAGCAGCTCGGTGGACACTGGGGAGCAGTACTTC
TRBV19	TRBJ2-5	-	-	CASSIVPGETQYF	TGTGCCAGTAGTATAGTTCCGGGAGAGACCCAGTACTTC
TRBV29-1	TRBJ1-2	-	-	CSPERGIGYGYTF	TGCAGCCCAGAGAGGGGGATCGGCTATGGCTACACCTTC
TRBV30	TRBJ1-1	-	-	CAWSVLRNTEAFF	TGTGCCTGGAGTGTACTTAGGAACACTGAAGCTTTCTTT
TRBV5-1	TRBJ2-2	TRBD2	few	CASSGGLTRTGELFF	TGCGCCAGCAGCGGGGGACTAACACGCACCGGGGAGCTGTTTTTT
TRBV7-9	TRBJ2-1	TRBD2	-	CASSLLAGVPYNEQFF	TGTGCCAGCAGCTTGTTAGCGGGAGTTCCCTACAATGAGCAGTTCTTC
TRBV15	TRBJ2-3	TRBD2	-	CATSRGGTSGSPDTQYF	TGTGCCACCAGCAGAGGGGGGACTAGCGGGAGCCCAGATACGCAGTATTTT
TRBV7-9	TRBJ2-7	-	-	CASSLDRAANYEQYF	TGTGCCAGCAGCTTAGACAGGGCAGCAAACTACGAGCAGTACTTC
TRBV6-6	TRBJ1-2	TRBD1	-	CASSPDRVILKGYTF	TGTGCCAGCAGCCCTGACAGGGTGATACTCAAGGGCTACACCTTC
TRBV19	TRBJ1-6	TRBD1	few	CASSRGQGLVPLHF	TGTGCCAGTAGTAGGGGACAGGGATTAGTGCCCCTCCACTTT
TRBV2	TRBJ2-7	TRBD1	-	CASSRQGDYEQYF	TGTGCCAGCAGTCGACAGGGAGACTACGAGCAGTACTTC
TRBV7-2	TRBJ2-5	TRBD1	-	CASSLDITGEETQYF	TGTGCCAGCAGCTTAGATATCACAGGGGAAGAGACCCAGTACTTC
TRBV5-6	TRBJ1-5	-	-	CASSSYDRFNQPQHF	TGTGCCAGCAGCTCCTATGACAGGTTCAATCAGCCCCAGCATTTT
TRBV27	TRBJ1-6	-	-	CASRGVGRGSSYNSPLHF	TGTGCCAGCAGAGGTGTCGGAAGGGGGAGCTCCTATAATTCACCCCTCCACTTT
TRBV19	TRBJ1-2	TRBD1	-	CASTIGRGQGYGYTF	TGTGCCAGTACCATAGGCAGGGGGCAGGGCTATGGCTACACCTTC
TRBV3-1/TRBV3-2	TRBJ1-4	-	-	CASSLLGGTKEKLFF	TGTGCCAGCAGCCTCCTGGGGGGGACAAAAGAAAAACTGTTTTTT